This TCR beta chain appears in the sequencing data of a study of cytomegalovirus exposure and HLA in healthy donors. General study results and limits: Later analysis revealed greater clonal expansion in HLA-associated TCR beta chains than in equally common others. Per published accounts, TCR beta sequences correctly predicted the HLA-A and HLA-B alleles of most subjects. It was in a later analysis that TCR association rates were seen to vary by HLA locus, highest for DRB1 and lowest for HLA-C. One variant, a missense change in DCLRE1C, was linked in a later analysis to TCR beta V- and J-gene trimming.

As regards this clone: Its cognate antigen is unknown.

Amplification used 60 Vbeta primers and 13 Jbeta primers. TCRdb keeps only in-frame clones here, not all; method: immunoSEQ multiplex PCR. The sample lists some 150,000 clones; roughly 80% were seen once. Germline V CDR1 and CDR2: MNHEY, SVGAGI. This CDR3 is 14 amino acids long. V was trimmed by 7 bases and J by 11 bases, leaving 18 bases between them. V and J are TRBV6-5 and TRBJ1-6; D may be TRBD1 (5 bases). Specimen: PBMCs. The TCR was taken from a woman aged 25 to 39 in good health and CMV-seropositive. The CDR3 DNA follows: TGTGCCAGCAACGGGAAGGGACTCTGGACACCCCTCCACTTT. Translating gives CASNGKGLWTPLHF.